This T cell receptor beta chain was identified in a study of blood T cell repertoires in COVID-19 (dated by TCRdb to 2020 to 2022). Turning to the overall study: Samples from collaborators originated in the United States, Italy and Spain and spanned both the acute and convalescent phases of COVID-19. HLA class I and class II types, where available, came from metadata supplied by the sample provider rather than from assay-based typing. The material from the prospective study consisted of cDNA or gDNA derived from T cells, B-cell-depleted T cells, or PBMCs. Deeply sampled blood TCRbeta repertoires from subjects exposed to, actively infected with, or recovered from COVID-19 were included in the dataset. A de-identified subject ID, COVID-19 status, age in years and sex were almost always included in the sample metadata. The repertoires were released in a freely available public database meant as a resource for research on the immune response to SARS-CoV-2. The samples were drawn from two sources: the first 160 participants of the ongoing ImmuneRACE study, and 1,254 subjects contributed by 6 global collaborators. The investigation overall reported the following: Clinical and demographic metadata were provided uncurated, with the amount varying by source and participant.

TCRbeta CDR3 regions were amplified from genomic DNA using the immunoSEQ Assay, a bias-controlled multiplex PCR. Processing in the source paper ran as follows. Nucleated cell counts per sample were estimated from amplification of reference gene primers within the assay. To quantify the absolute abundance of each unique TCRbeta CDR3 rearrangement, sequence reads were collapsed and filtered. For each sample, productive Simpson clonality was calculated as the square root of Simpson's diversity index across productive rearrangements. The immuneACCESS repertoire file appears here via TCRdb, limited to in-frame rearrangements. These files lack a portion of the clones; in checked studies, under half of the deficit traces to unresolved V genes, and the cause of the others is not known. From that table come the V and J calls and clone size; the DNA was used to work out D and trimming. The sample includes 20,000 to 25,000 clones, with 88% observed a single time. Around a tenth of the sample is in the top ten clones.

CDR1 MNHEY and CDR2 SMNVEV are derived from the germline V gene (reference sequence). The junction carries 9 bases between V and J, which are trimmed by 6 bases and 4 bases respectively. The CDR3 covers 12 residues, taking in both the cysteine and the phenylalanine. Here the CDR3 DNA is all that survives: 36 bases in frame from base 1. Whole blood was collected in K2EDTA tubes by collaborating institutions according to the institutions' own protocols. Collaborator samples were shipped for TCRbeta analysis as frozen whole blood, isolated PBMCs, or DNA extracted from either sample type. With respect to this clone: There is no known antigen for this receptor. No much larger clone is present one base from it, and per-base qualities are unavailable.

The specimen was peripheral blood. The chain is assembled from TRBV27 and TRBJ1-2, and TRBD1 may be the D gene, going by 5 matching bases. The TCR comes from a human donor in a cohort sampled during active COVID-19. The donor label of this sample is uncertain. The nucleotide sequence is TGTGCCAGCAGATCACAGGCCTATGGCTACACCTTC. Its translation reads: CASRSQAYGYTF.